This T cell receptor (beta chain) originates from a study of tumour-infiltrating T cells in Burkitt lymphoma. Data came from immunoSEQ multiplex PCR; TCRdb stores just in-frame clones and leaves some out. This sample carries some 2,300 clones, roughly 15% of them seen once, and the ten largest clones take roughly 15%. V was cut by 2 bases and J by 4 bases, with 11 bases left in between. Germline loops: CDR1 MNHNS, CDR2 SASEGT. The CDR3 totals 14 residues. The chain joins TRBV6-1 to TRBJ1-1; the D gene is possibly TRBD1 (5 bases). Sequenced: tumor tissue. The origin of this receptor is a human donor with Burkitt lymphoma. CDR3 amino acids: CASSETGRGTEAFF. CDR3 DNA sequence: TGTGCCAGCAGTGAAACAGGCCGGGGCACTGAAGCTTTCTTT.